Listed below are T cell receptor beta chains from one sample, sequenced in a study of response to subunit inactivated influenza vaccine. Each CDR3 protein is one row after TCRdb ran MiXCR on the RT-PCR reads. The sample contains roughly 550,000 distinct CDR3 sequences, under 30% of which appear only once. The sample also formed part of further work on T cells expressing NK-cell markers.

The source material was CD4+ T cells sorted from PBMCs, sampled 11 to 12 days after vaccination. The receptors come from a man between 45 and 60 years old who received an inactivated influenza vaccine. CDR3s include the opening cysteine and the closing phenylalanine or tryptophan. The D gene is left open where the match is weak. Size tells how often a clone was seen (once, few, many) or the class of an expanded clone, and some rows leave it out.

cdr3_aa | cdr3_nt | clone_size | j_call | d_call | v_call
CASSLWTGGDQPQHF | TGTGCCAGCAGTTTATGGACAGGCGGGGATCAGCCCCAGCATTTT | . | TRBJ1-5 | TRBD1 | TRBV12-3/TRBV12-4
CASSRHLAARTYEQYF | TGTGCCAGCAGCCGACACCTAGCGGCCCGGACCTACGAGCAGTACTTC | few | TRBJ2-7 | TRBD2 | TRBV14
CASSPRDRELGNTIYF | TGTGCCAGCAGCCCCCGGGACAGGGAGCTCGGAAACACCATATATTTT | . | TRBJ1-3 | TRBD1 | TRBV7-9
CASRTGFGIRNEQFF | TGTGCCAGCAGAACAGGTTTCGGGATACGCAATGAGCAGTTCTTC | . | TRBJ2-1 | . | TRBV6-1
CASSSRGPNYEQYF | TGTGCCAGCAGTAGTCGCGGACCTAACTACGAGCAGTACTTC | few | TRBJ2-7 | . | TRBV7-9
CAISESRDLEQFF | TGTGCCATCAGTGAGTCCAGGGACCTTGAGCAGTTCTTC | few | TRBJ2-1 | . | TRBV10-3
CAKGQGDSPLHF | TGTGCCAAGGGACAGGGCGATTCACCCCTCCACTTT | . | TRBJ1-6 | TRBD1 | TRBV2
CASRPLAGGLGNEQFF | TGTGCCAGCAGGCCACTAGCGGGGGGGCTCGGCAATGAGCAGTTCTTC | few | TRBJ2-1 | TRBD2 | TRBV12-3/TRBV12-4
CSVEARGAPDEQYF | TGCAGCGTTGAAGCCCGGGGGGCGCCCGACGAGCAGTACTTC | . | TRBJ2-7 | . | TRBV29-1
CASSLLPGGNTEAFF | TGCGCCAGCAGCTTGTTACCAGGGGGGAACACTGAAGCTTTCTTT | many | TRBJ1-1 | TRBD1 | TRBV5-1
CASSIDRDQPQHF | TGTGCCAGTAGTATAGACAGGGATCAGCCCCAGCATTTT | . | TRBJ1-5 | . | TRBV19
CASRSGTSGGAKNIQYF | TGTGCCAGCAGGTCCGGGACTAGCGGGGGGGCCAAAAACATTCAGTACTTC | . | TRBJ2-4 | TRBD2 | TRBV28
CASSLRPQGDTQYF | TGTGCCAGCAGCTTAAGGCCCCAAGGGGATACGCAGTATTTT | few | TRBJ2-3 | . | TRBV11-3
CASSFRVGDTEAFF | TGTGCCAGCAGTTTTCGGGTTGGGGACACTGAAGCTTTCTTT | many | TRBJ1-1 | . | TRBV27